A single sample is the source of the 30 T cell receptor beta chains below, sequenced in a study of read filtering for tumor transcriptome and immune sequencing. From 300 to 450 ng of RNA, a library with molecular barcoded alpha/delta and beta/gamma adaptors was made. One entry per CDR3 protein, called by TCRdb with MiXCR from the reads. Here the sample spans 35,000 to 40,000 distinct CDR3 sequences, roughly 13% being singletons. Sequences were obtained from a population of CD138-negative cells sorted from bone marrow. The receptors shown here come from a donor aged 40 or over with multiple myeloma.

Comments on this clonotype: Mismatch with germline at one junction end may stem from a read error. V usage is TRBV29-1 and J usage is TRBJ2-1; the match to TRBD1 covers 9 bases. The germline V gene encodes CDR1 SQVTM and CDR2 ANQGSEA. This CDR3 is 12 amino acids long. DNA for the CDR3: TGCAGCGTCAGGACAGGGGTAAATGAGCAGTCCTTC. Translation: CSVRTGVNEQSF.

This clonotype was seen a few times. One base away lies a much larger clone, so this may be a sequencing read error. This rearrangement joins TRBV6-4 to TRBJ2-2; D gene ambiguous. This CDR3 is 13 amino acids long. Germline values: CDR1 MRHNA, CDR2 SNTAGT. CDR3 loop: CTSSAMNTGELFF. Here the CDR3 DNA reads TGTACCAGCAGTGCGATGAACACCGGGGAGCTGTTTTTT.

The sample holds many counts of this clonotype. The chain combines TRBV9 with TRBJ2-3, with 12 bases lining up with TRBD2. CDR1 and CDR2 (germline): SGDLS, YYNGEE. CDR3 length: 16 residues. Unmatched junction bases numbered 8, after V lost 4 bases and J lost 5 bases. DNA for the CDR3: TGTGCCAGCAGCCCTCGACTAGCGGGAGAGGGAGATACGCAGTATTTT. Protein sequence: CASSPRLAGEGDTQYF.

In the case of this clonotype: Germline is not matched at one junction end, which may reflect a read error. The chain links TRBV12-3 or TRBV12-4 to TRBJ2-1; the match to TRBD1 covers 10 bases. CDR3 length: 17 residues. Here the CDR3 reads CASSPSKTGGLDNGQFF. CDR3 bases: TGTGCCAGCAGTCCATCCAAGACAGGGGGCCTTGACAATGGGCAGTTCTTC.

This clonotype was counted between two and nine times. The rearrangement joins TRBV6-1 to TRBJ2-5; the D gene is possibly TRBD1 (5 bases). CDR3 length equals 14 residues. Germline CDR1 MNHNS, CDR2 SASEGT. V was trimmed by 1 base and J by 5 bases, leaving 11 bases between them. The CDR3 DNA reads TGTGCCAGCAGTGAAGTACAGGCCTGGGAGACCCAGTACTTC. Translated, it gives CASSEVQAWETQYF.

In its sample, this clonotype was seen many times. V is TRBV28 and J is TRBJ1-4; no clear D. CDR3 length: 15 amino acids. Germline loops: CDR1 MDHEN, CDR2 SYDVKM. Trimming left V 5 bases short and J 4 bases short, with 14 bases between. This chain's CDR3 is CASSVSDANNEKLFF. For the CDR3, the DNA is TGTGCCAGCAGTGTATCAGACGCGAATAATGAAAAACTGTTTTTT.

Of note for this clonotype: This is likely a read error, given that the CDR3 carries no conserved phenylalanine or tryptophan at its end. The rearrangement uses TRBV9 and TRBJ2-1, with D possibly being TRBD2 (5 bases). Per germline, CDR1 SGDLS and CDR2 YYNGEE. There are 13 residues in the CDR3. CDR3 coding DNA: TGTGCCAGCTGCTTCGGGATCGACAATGGGCAGTTCTAC. This encodes CASCFGIDNGQFY.

In its sample, this clonotype was seen many times. The CDR3 spells CASSYSPTSGSTSATYNEQFF. The CDR3 bases are TGTGCCAGCAGTTATTCCCCGACTAGCGGGAGCACATCGGCCACCTACAATGAGCAGTTCTTC. The genes are TRBV6-5 and TRBJ2-1; the match to TRBD2 covers 12 bases. Trimming removed 3 bases from V and 2 bases from J; junction bases left unmatched: 17. CDR1 is MNHEY, CDR2 SVGAGI, per germline. The CDR3 sequence is 21 residues long.

This clonotype is medium-sized in the sample. This rearrangement joins TRBV6-6 to TRBJ1-2, with 9 bases aligning to TRBD1. This CDR3 region has 16 residues. The ends lost 5 bases at V and 4 bases at J; junction bases unmatched: 11. CDR1 and CDR2 (germline): MNHNY, SVGAGI (reference sequence). CDR3 residues: CASSRVGQGVGYGYTF. In DNA form, the CDR3 reads TGTGCCAGCAGTCGAGTGGGACAGGGAGTGGGCTATGGCTACACCTTC.

This clonotype was counted at least ten times. This chain uses TRBV30 with TRBJ2-7; TRBD2 aligns across 14 bases. The CDR3 spans 16 residues. From germline, CDR1 is GTSNPN and CDR2 SVGIG (reference sequence). Unmatched junction bases numbered 5, after V lost 4 bases and J lost 0 bases. The CDR3 here is CAWMGLAGASSYEQYF. The CDR3 nucleotides read TGTGCCTGGATGGGACTAGCGGGAGCTTCCTCCTACGAGCAGTACTTC.

This clonotype was seen at least ten times. The gene calls are TRBV30 and TRBJ2-1, with a possible D match to TRBD2 (6 bases). This CDR3 comprises 13 residues. Germline V gene lookup returns CDR1 GTSNPN and CDR2 SVGIG (reference sequence). The V and J ends lost 0 bases and 5 bases respectively, with 8 bases between them. CDR3 nucleotide sequence: TGTGCCTGGAGTGTGGGACTTCACAATGAGCAGTTCTTC. Its protein is CAWSVGLHNEQFF.

A few counts support this clonotype. The CDR3 nucleotides are TGTGCCAGCAGCCCTGGACGGGGCACTGAAGCTTTCTTT. Translation: CASSPGRGTEAFF. V usage is TRBV7-3 and J usage is TRBJ1-1; D is undetermined. Germline V lookup: CDR1 SGHTA, CDR2 FQGTGA. The CDR3 has 13 residues. Trimming took 5 bases from V and 4 from J, leaving 11 bases between them.

V and J are TRBV7-2 and TRBJ2-5; no clear D gene. The CDR3 extends over 14 amino acids. V shed 5 bases and J shed 1 base, with 11 bases lying between them. Germline CDR1 reads SGHTA; CDR2 reads FQGNSA. The CDR3, as DNA: TGTGCCAGCAGCCCTCCATCGCCCCAAGAGACCCAGTACTTC. Residues: CASSPPSPQETQYF.

This clonotype was observed at least ten times. This chain links TRBV7-6 with TRBJ2-3, with D perhaps matching TRBD2 (5 bases). The V gene lost 1 base and the J gene lost 6 bases, with 17 bases spanning the gap. The CDR3 length is 16 residues. Germline V gene sequence: CDR1 SGHVS, CDR2 FNYEAQ. CDR3 DNA: TGTGCCAGCAGCTTAGGCGAGGGATCCGGTCAGGATACGCAGTATTTT. Translating it yields CASSLGEGSGQDTQYF.

This clonotype was found many times. The chain couples TRBV28 to TRBJ2-7; TRBD1 aligns across 9 bases. The CDR3 has 15 residues. CDR1 and CDR2 (germline): MDHEN, SYDVKM. Germline trimming cut 6 bases from V and 5 bases from J; bases unmatched to any gene: 11. DNA of the CDR3: TGTGCCAGCAGAAAAATCCAGACAGGGGGGGACGAGCAGTACTTC. Amino acids: CASRKIQTGGDEQYF. Complete variable domain (other parts from reference TRBV28 and TRBJ2-7): DVKVTQSSRYLVKRTGEKVFLECVQDMDHENMFWYRQDPGLGLRLIYFSYDVKMKEKGDIPEGYSVSREKKERFSLILESASTNQTSMYLCASRKIQTGGDEQYFGPGTRLTVT.

This clonotype was detected once. V usage is TRBV3-1 and J usage is TRBJ1-1; 9 nucleotides match TRBD1. Germline-derived CDR1 and CDR2 are LGHDT and YNNKEL (reference sequence). This CDR3 is built from 15 residues. V shed 4 bases and J 4 bases; nucleotides not matched to a gene: 7. The chain's CDR3 is CASSPGQGWGTEAFF. CDR3 coding DNA: TGTGCCAGCAGCCCTGGACAGGGGTGGGGCACTGAAGCTTTCTTT.

This clonotype came up many times. The chain couples TRBV28 to TRBJ2-2; D possibly corresponds to TRBD2 (5 bases). This CDR3 comprises 15 residues. Trimming removed 2 bases from V and 1 base from J, with 8 bases in between. Per the germline V gene, CDR1 is MDHEN and CDR2 is SYDVKM. The CDR3 sequence: CASSLEGRNTGELFF. The CDR3, as DNA: TGTGCCAGCAGTTTAGAGGGTAGGAACACCGGGGAGCTGTTTTTT.

To note about this clonotype: A much larger clone lies a single base off, so this may be a read error. The chain joins TRBV7-9 to TRBJ1-1, with D possibly matching TRBD1 (5 bases). Germline loops: CDR1 SEHNR, CDR2 FQNEAQ (reference sequence). This CDR3 spans 16 amino acids. With 5 bases removed from V and 2 bases from J, the gap between germline ends came to 18 bases. CDR3 DNA sequence: TGTGCCAGCAGCCCAACATCCGGGGCAGACAACACTGAAGCTTTCTTT. Residues: CASSPTSGADNTEAFF.

This clonotype was seen repeatedly, ten times or more. The genes are TRBV29-1 and TRBJ2-7, with D possibly TRBD1 on 5 matching bases. CDR3 length equals 15 residues. The ends were cut back, 1 base at V and 0 bases at J, with 13 bases in the middle. Germline V gene sequence: CDR1 SQVTM, CDR2 ANQGSEA. The CDR3 here is CSVEARQGFSYEQYF. CDR3 DNA sequence: TGCAGCGTTGAAGCAAGGCAGGGATTCTCCTACGAGCAGTACTTC.

As for this clonotype: Being one base from a much bigger clone, this may be a read error. The chain is built from TRBV4-2 and TRBJ2-2; 9 bases are a match to TRBD2. The germline V gene has CDR1 LGHNA and CDR2 YNFKEQ. This CDR3 contains 17 residues. DNA of the CDR3: TGTGCCAGCAGACAAGAAGCTAGCGGGACGAACACCGGGGAGCTGTTTTTT. Translation: CASRQEASGTNTGELFF.

This clonotype came up many times. The chain is built from TRBV11-2 and TRBJ2-1; TRBD2 matches at 11 bases. Germline lookup yields CDR1 SGHAT and CDR2 FQNNGV. The CDR3 length is 17 residues. The J segment lost 7 bases and the V segment lost 3 bases, leaving 11 bases of the junction unmatched. The CDR3 DNA reads as TGTGCCAGCAGCTTCCGACTACTAGCGGGAGTTTTAAATGAGCAGTTCTTC. Its protein is CASSFRLLAGVLNEQFF.

This clonotype was counted many times. V and J are TRBV5-1 and TRBJ2-1; 7 nucleotides match TRBD2. Germline assignment: CDR1 SGHRS and CDR2 YFSETQ. The length of the CDR3 is 16 residues. V shed 2 bases and J 4 bases; nucleotides not matched to a gene: 9. CDR3 in amino acids: CASSFTAGVSYNEQFF. CDR3 nucleotides: TGCGCCAGCAGCTTCACCGCGGGAGTGTCTTACAATGAGCAGTTCTTC.

This clonotype was detected ten times or more. The genes are TRBV2 and TRBJ1-1; 8 nucleotides agree with TRBD1. This CDR3 spans 17 amino acids. Germline-derived CDR1 and CDR2 are SNHLY and FYNNEI. Trimming cost V 0 bases and J 3 bases; bases outside gene matches: 9. The DNA for the CDR3 is TGTGCCAGCAGTGAAGCGCCCTCAGGGGGCTGGGACACTGAAGCTTTCTTT. The encoded protein is CASSEAPSGGWDTEAFF.

This clonotype was recorded many times. V is TRBV27 and J is TRBJ2-3, with D tentatively TRBD1 (5 bases). V lost 4 bases, J lost 0 bases, and 14 bases lay in between. The CDR3 is 16 amino acids. Germline V lookup: CDR1 MNHEY, CDR2 SMNVEV (reference sequence). The CDR3 DNA is TGTGCCAGCAGTTGGAAGGGGATTCCTAGCACAGATACGCAGTATTTT. Translated: CASSWKGIPSTDTQYF.

This clonotype has at least ten counts. The chain joins TRBV28 to TRBJ2-6; D uncertain. The CDR3 consists of 15 residues. V was cut by 7 bases and J by 0 bases, with 10 bases left in between. Germline loops: CDR1 MDHEN, CDR2 SYDVKM. Written as DNA, the CDR3 is TGTGCCAGCACCCCATGGGGCTCTGGGGCCAACGTCCTGACTTTC. Translating it yields CASTPWGSGANVLTF.

At least ten counts were recorded for this clonotype. The V call is TRBV6-2 or TRBV6-3, the J call TRBJ2-4; tentative D call: TRBD1 (6 bases). Trimming removed 6 bases from V and 3 bases from J, with 12 bases in between. Germline CDR1 is MNHEY and CDR2 is SVGEGT. This CDR3 region has 14 residues. For the CDR3, the DNA is TGTGCCAGCAGATCTGACAGGATCAAAAACATTCAGTACTTC. It specifies CASRSDRIKNIQYF.

This clonotype occurred many times. The rearrangement joins TRBV12-3 or TRBV12-4 to TRBJ2-1; 13 bases line up with TRBD2. Trimming cost V 0 bases and J 8 bases; bases outside gene matches: 4. The CDR3 runs to 16 residues. In DNA form, the CDR3 reads TGTGCCAGCAGTTTAGCGCTTGGACTAGCGGGAGATGAGCAGTTCTTC. This translates into CASSLALGLAGDEQFF.

This clonotype was seen only a few times. At one of its ends the junction is not consistent with the germline gene, which may arise from a read error. V gene TRBV28 combines with J gene TRBJ2-1; 10 bases fit TRBD2. The CDR3 is made up of 16 amino acids. CDR1 and CDR2 from the germline V gene are MDHEN and SYDVKM. For the CDR3, the DNA is TGTGCCAGCAGTTCCCCCGGGACTAGCGTGTACAATGAGCAGCTCTTC. Amino acids: CASSSPGTSVYNEQLF.

V is TRBV5-1 and J is TRBJ2-1; 12 nucleotides line up with TRBD2. Germline lookup yields CDR1 SGHRS and CDR2 YFSETQ. After removal of 3 bases from V and 10 bases from J, the junction contained 8 bases not matched to a gene. The CDR3 has 15 amino acids. The CDR3: CASSYLAGGPKEQFF. The CDR3 nucleotides read TGCGCCAGCAGCTACCTAGCGGGAGGGCCCAAGGAGCAGTTCTTC. Combining the CDR3 with reference TRBV5-1 and TRBJ2-1 gives the whole variable domain KAGVTQTPRYLIKTRGQQVTLSCSPISGHRSVSWYQQTPGQGLQFLFEYFSETQRNKGNFPGRFSGRQFSNSRSEMNVSTLELGDSALYLCASSYLAGGPKEQFFGPGTRLTVL.

By sample fraction, this clonotype is medium-sized (0.01 to 0.1%). The CDR3, as DNA: TGTGCCAGCAGCTCTGTAGTGGCGGTGGATTCCTACAATGAGCAGTTCTTC. Amino acids: CASSSVVAVDSYNEQFF. The rearrangement joins TRBV7-9 to TRBJ2-1; D is uncertain. The CDR3 totals 17 residues. Germline V gene lookup returns CDR1 SEHNR and CDR2 FQNEAQ (reference sequence). V was pared by 4 bases and J by 1 base, with 17 bases between.